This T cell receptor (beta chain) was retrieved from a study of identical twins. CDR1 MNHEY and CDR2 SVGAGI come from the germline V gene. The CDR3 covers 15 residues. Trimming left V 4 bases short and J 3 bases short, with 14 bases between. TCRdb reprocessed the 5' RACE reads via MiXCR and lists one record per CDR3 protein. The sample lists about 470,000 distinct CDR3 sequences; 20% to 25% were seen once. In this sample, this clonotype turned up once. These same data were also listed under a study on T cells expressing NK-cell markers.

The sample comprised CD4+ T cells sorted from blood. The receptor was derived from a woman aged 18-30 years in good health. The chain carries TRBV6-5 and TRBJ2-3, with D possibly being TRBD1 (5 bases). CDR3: CASSSPRQGTDTQYF. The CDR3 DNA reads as TGTGCCAGCAGTTCCCCCCGGCAGGGTACAGATACGCAGTATTTT.